What follows are 19 T cell receptor beta chains derived from one specimen sequenced in a study of blood T cell repertoires in COVID-19. The protocol was immunoSEQ multiplex PCR, while the TCRdb copy is restricted to in-frame clones and leaves out a portion. Of some 250,000 clones listed, about 86% are singletons. The specimen sequenced was peripheral blood. These TCRs come from a woman between 25 and 40 years old who had recovered from COVID-19.

The table lists this clone with a few counts. CDR3 nucleotides: TGTGCCAGTACCAATAGGGGTTCGGGAGGCTGGGGGACTGAAGCTTTCTTT. It codes for CASTNRGSGGWGTEAFF. This chain connects TRBV19 to TRBJ1-1; D may be TRBD1 (5 bases). The CDR3 contains 17 residues. V was clipped by 7 bases and J by 5 bases, with 26 bases between them. Germline CDR1 is LNHDA and CDR2 is SQIVND (reference sequence).

The chain combines TRBV19 with TRBJ1-2, with 7 bases aligning to TRBD1. Germline-derived CDR1 and CDR2 are LNHDA and SQIVND (reference sequence). V was clipped by 5 bases and J by 2 bases; unmatched bases: 2. The CDR3 runs to 13 residues. CDR3 in amino acids: CASSGGQNYGYTF. CDR3 bases: TGTGCCAGTAGTGGGGGACAGAACTATGGCTACACCTTC.

The gene calls are TRBV2 and TRBJ2-1; 9 nucleotides align to TRBD2. The CDR3 extends over 15 amino acids. The J segment lost 3 bases and the V segment lost 6 bases, leaving 6 bases of the junction unmatched. Germline loops: CDR1 SNHLY, CDR2 FYNNEI. CDR3 in DNA: TGTGCCAGCAGAGAGCGGGGGGAATACTACAATGAGCAGTTCTTC. Its protein product is CASRERGEYYNEQFF.

The V and J genes are TRBV11-2 and TRBJ1-6; 8 bases agree with TRBD1. Germline values: CDR1 SGHAT, CDR2 FQNNGV. The CDR3 has 16 residues. J lost 9 bases, V lost 5 bases, and 12 bases had no gene match. Here the CDR3 DNA reads TGTGCCAGCAGCGGAGGGGACAGGCTGAGAGGTTCACCCCTCCACTTT. This gives the protein CASSGGDRLRGSPLHF.

The chain has TRBV7-2 and TRBJ2-2, with D perhaps matching TRBD1 (6 bases). Germline V CDR1 and CDR2: SGHTA, FQGNSA. The CDR3 extends over 15 amino acids. The germline V and J ends were trimmed by 3 bases and 1 base, with 9 bases remaining between them. The CDR3 sequence is CASSLSTGNTGELFF. The CDR3 bases are TGTGCCAGCAGCTTGTCGACAGGGAACACCGGGGAGCTGTTTTTT.

The V gene is TRBV19, the J gene TRBJ2-2, with TRBD2 identical over 8 bases. The germline CDR1 and CDR2 sequences are LNHDA and SQIVND (reference sequence). The trim removed 6 bases at V and 3 bases at J, leaving 12 bases unmatched. There are 17 residues in the CDR3. The CDR3 spells CASRITGTRHYTGELFF. The CDR3 DNA follows: TGTGCCAGTAGAATAACCGGGACTAGACACTACACCGGGGAGCTGTTTTTT.

The V and J genes are TRBV7-9 and TRBJ2-1, with 13 positions matching TRBD2. The V gene end was trimmed by 5 bases and the J gene end by 0 bases; junction bases not matched to a gene: 7. The V gene's germline CDR1 is SEHNR and CDR2 FQNEAQ (reference sequence). The length of the CDR3 is 18 residues. DNA for the CDR3: TGTGCCAGCAGCGCGACTAGCGGGGGGACGAGCTCCTACAATGAGCAGTTCTTC. It encodes CASSATSGGTSSYNEQFF. The whole variable domain, filled in from reference TRBV7-9 and TRBJ2-1, reads DTGVSQNPRHKITKRGQNVTFRCDPISEHNRLYWYRQTLGQGPEFLTYFQNEAQLEKSRLLSDRFSAERPKGSFSTLEIQRTEQGDSAMYLCASSATSGGTSSYNEQFFGPGTRLTVL.

The V gene is TRBV11-2, the J gene TRBJ1-6, with 11 bases lining up with TRBD1. The CDR3 sequence is 15 residues long. Germline assignment: CDR1 SGHAT and CDR2 FQNNGV. After removal of 1 base from V and 9 bases from J, the junction contained 2 bases not matched to a gene. The CDR3 here is CASSLGTGGFSPLHF. As DNA, the CDR3 is TGTGCCAGCAGCTTAGGGACAGGGGGCTTTTCACCCCTCCACTTT.

The CDR3 DNA is TGTGCCAGCAGCCGCACGGGATACTCCTACAATGAGCAGTTCTTC. It encodes CASSRTGYSYNEQFF. The rearrangement joins TRBV7-9 to TRBJ2-1; TRBD2 might be the D (5 bases). CDR1 is SEHNR and CDR2 is FQNEAQ in the germline V gene (reference sequence). CDR3 length: 15 residues. Trimming removed 5 bases from V and 0 bases from J, with 11 bases in between.

The V call is TRBV14, the J call TRBJ2-7, with 10 bases aligning to TRBD2. V shed 4 bases and J 4 bases; nucleotides not matched to a gene: 7. Per the germline V gene, CDR1 is SGHDN and CDR2 is FVKESK. The CDR3 extends over 15 amino acids. The CDR3 DNA follows: TGTGCCAGCAGCCCGCTAGCGGGGGCCCTTTACGAGCAGTACTTC. Its protein product is CASSPLAGALYEQYF. Combining the CDR3 with reference TRBV14 and TRBJ2-7 gives the whole variable domain EAGVTQFPSHSVIEKGQTVTLRCDPISGHDNLYWYRRVMGKEIKFLLHFVKESKQDESGMPNNRFLAERTGGTYSTLKVQPAELEDSGVYFCASSPLAGALYEQYFGPGTRLTVT.

As for this clone: Other nucleotide sequences in the sample specify the same CDR3. The gene calls are TRBV14 and TRBJ1-1; D is unresolved. Germline-derived CDR1 and CDR2 are SGHDN and FVKESK. The CDR3 is 13 amino acids. V lost 0 bases to trimming and J lost 1 base, with 3 bases between them. CDR3 sequence (DNA): TGTGCCAGCAGCCAAGACCAGAACACTGAAGCTTTCTTT. Amino acid sequence: CASSQDQNTEAFF.

The chain uses TRBV7-6 and TRBJ2-7, with 7 bases identical to TRBD2. The CDR3 has 15 amino acids. Germline V gives CDR1 SGHVS, CDR2 FNYEAQ. V was clipped by 5 bases and J by 2 bases; unmatched bases: 9. CDR3 DNA sequence: TGTGCCAGCAGCCAACGAGCGGGGACTACCTACGAGCAGTACTTC. This sequence encodes CASSQRAGTTYEQYF.

This clone was recorded once. The chain combines TRBV4-1 with TRBJ1-1; tentative D call: TRBD1 (6 bases). V dropped 0 bases and J dropped 4 bases, with 9 bases sitting between them. This CDR3 has 14 amino acids. Germline CDR1 MGHRA, CDR2 YSYEKL. The CDR3 nucleotides read TGCGCCAGCAGCCAAGAGGGGGCATTCACTGAAGCTTTCTTT. This sequence encodes CASSQEGAFTEAFF.

This chain uses TRBV6-1 with TRBJ2-1; D remains ambiguous. From germline, CDR1 is MNHNS and CDR2 SASEGT. This CDR3 comprises 15 residues. Trimming removed 2 bases at V and 0 bases at J, with 8 bases between. The CDR3 here is CASSEQSISYNEQFF. The CDR3 DNA reads TGTGCCAGCAGTGAACAGTCGATCTCCTACAATGAGCAGTTCTTC.

The chain has TRBV6-5 and TRBJ1-3; D possibly corresponds to TRBD1 (6 bases). CDR3 length equals 16 residues. The V end lost 0 bases, the J end lost 0 bases, and 9 bases lay between the germline ends. Germline V gene data show CDR1 as MNHEY and CDR2 as SVGAGI. The CDR3 DNA reads TGTGCCAGCAGTTACTCGACAGGACGCTCTGGAAACACCATATATTTT. Translating it yields CASSYSTGRSGNTIYF.

This chain links TRBV15 with TRBJ1-5; unclear D gene. This CDR3 spans 15 amino acids. V was trimmed by 0 bases and J by 4 bases, leaving 10 bases between them. The germline gives CDR1 LNHNV, CDR2 YYDKDF (reference sequence). The chain's CDR3 is CATSRDGAGNQPQHF. In DNA, the CDR3 is TGTGCCACCAGCAGAGATGGTGCAGGTAATCAGCCCCAGCATTTT.

Regarding this clone: A far larger clone differs by one base, so this is likely a read error. The chain couples TRBV2 to TRBJ2-2; no firm D call. The V and J ends lost 4 bases and 3 bases respectively, with 3 bases between them. The CDR3 sequence is 12 residues long. The germline V gene encodes CDR1 SNHLY and CDR2 FYNNEI. CDR3: CASSAYTGELFF. The CDR3 DNA reads as TGTGCCAGCAGTGCTTACACCGGGGAGCTGTTTTTT.

The chain combines TRBV3-1 (or the pseudogene TRBV3-2) with TRBJ2-7; D remains ambiguous. This CDR3 is built from 15 residues. Germline V gene sequence: CDR1 LGHDT, CDR2 YNNKEL (reference sequence). Between the trimmed V and J ends, which lost 2 bases and 3 bases, there was a span of 14 bases. CDR3 loop: CASSQRFACYYEQYF. The CDR3 DNA reads as TGTGCCAGCAGCCAACGGTTCGCGTGCTACTACGAGCAGTACTTC.

The V gene is TRBV4-3, the J gene TRBJ1-1; possible D gene TRBD1, 5 bases. The V end was cut by 4 bases, the J end by 1 base, with 13 bases between. Germline lookup yields CDR1 LGHNA and CDR2 YSLEER. This CDR3 contains 15 residues. CDR3 in DNA: TGCGCCAGCAGCCCCCGACCGACAGAGAACACTGAAGCTTTCTTT. Amino acid sequence: CASSPRPTENTEAFF.